This T cell receptor beta chain was observed in a study of T-cell memory formation after mild COVID-19. In the study overall: Among the donors, TCR clusters were largely specific to each donor.

Study-level results: Pre-infection memory harbored some responding clones, suggesting cross-reactive memory joined. Contracting CD4+ clones were located mainly in CM and EM, and CD8+ clones in EMRA.

To note about this clonotype: Its antigen is undetermined.

TCRdb used MiXCR to reprocess the 5' RACE reads, holding one entry per CDR3 protein. The data hold 450,000 or so distinct CDR3 sequences, with 25% observed a single time. The source of this sequence is an adult woman who had mild COVID-19 (a few samples of this study predate the infection). Cell type and time point are not known. The sequencing input was PBMCs or a T cell subset sorted from them (not recorded which).

The CDR3 DNA reads TGCAGCGTTGAATTAGGGGGGGACATTTCCTACGAGCAGTACTTC. Protein sequence: CSVELGGDISYEQYF. V and J are TRBV29-1 and TRBJ2-7; a possible D gene is TRBD2 (7 bases). There are 15 residues in the CDR3. Trimming removed 2 bases at V and 1 base at J, with 15 bases between. In germline, CDR1 is SQVTM, CDR2 ANQGSEA.